This TCR beta chain stems from a study of T cells in localized non-small cell lung cancer. The method was immunoSEQ multiplex PCR; TCRdb's version includes in-frame clones alone and lacks a portion of them. The table has some 64,000 clones, roughly 76% seen once. Germline V lookup: CDR1 SGHAT, CDR2 FQNNGV. The CDR3 length is 14 residues. V was trimmed by 6 bases and J by 1 base, leaving 12 bases between them. This clone was detected once. The target antigen is unknown. Study results and caveats: Median around 54 top-100 tumor clones were shared with paired adjacent lung. There was an association of higher blood T cell density with longer overall survival.

This chain links TRBV11-2 with TRBJ1-1; TRBD1 is a possible D gene (6 bases). This TCR derives from a man aged 35 to 69 with stage II lung adenocarcinoma. Source: PBMCs, taken before any cancer treatment. The CDR3 region is CASSFKGGNTEAFF. Written as DNA, the CDR3 is TGTGCCAGCAGTTTTAAGGGGGGGAACACTGAAGCTTTCTTT. Full variable domain (outside the CDR3, taken from reference TRBV11-2 and TRBJ1-1): EAGVAQSPRYKIIEKRQSVAFWCNPISGHATLYWYQQILGQGPKLLIQFQNNGVVDDSQLPKDRFSAERLKGVDSTLKIQPAKLEDSAVYLCASSFKGGNTEAFFGQGTRLTVV.